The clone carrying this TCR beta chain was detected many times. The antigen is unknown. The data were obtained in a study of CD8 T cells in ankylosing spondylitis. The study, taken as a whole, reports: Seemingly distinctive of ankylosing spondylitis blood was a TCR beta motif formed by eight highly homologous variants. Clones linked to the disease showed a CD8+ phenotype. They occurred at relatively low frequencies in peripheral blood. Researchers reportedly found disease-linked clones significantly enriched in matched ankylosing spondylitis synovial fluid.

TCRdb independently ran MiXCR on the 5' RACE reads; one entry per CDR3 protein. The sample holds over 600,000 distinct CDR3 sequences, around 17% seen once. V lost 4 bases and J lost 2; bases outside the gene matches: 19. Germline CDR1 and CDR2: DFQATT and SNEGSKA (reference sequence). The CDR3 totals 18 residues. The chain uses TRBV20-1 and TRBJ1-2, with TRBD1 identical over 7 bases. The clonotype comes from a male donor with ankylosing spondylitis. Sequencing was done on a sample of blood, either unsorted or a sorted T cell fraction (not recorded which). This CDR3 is CSAISPPSATGTNYGYTF. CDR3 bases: TGCAGTGCTATATCCCCTCCATCTGCGACAGGGACGAACTATGGCTACACCTTC.